This T cell receptor beta chain was observed in a study of cytomegalovirus exposure and HLA in healthy donors. At the level of the study: Findings of an earlier analysis included about 100 million unique TCR beta sequences from 180 million or so T cells. Findings of the study overall: Most observed TCR sequences were rare, whereas some public TCRs were detected in many donors.

This clone has more than one count but fewer than ten. What it binds is not known. At one end the junction does not follow the germline gene, possibly because of a read error. Primers included in the PCR were 60 Vbeta and 13 Jbeta primers. Clones were read by immunoSEQ multiplex PCR, and TCRdb kept only the in-frame ones, dropping some. The sample comprises 100,000 to 150,000 clones, 15% of which are singletons, and about 1.9% rests with the top ten. The sample was PBMCs. The TCR sequence derives from a young woman in good health and CMV-seronegative.

The CDR3 region is CARSPDRTGCLYLKAF. In nucleotides, the CDR3 is TGTGCCAGAAGCCCAGATCGGACAGGGTGCCTATACCTGAAGGCCTTC. The chain combines TRBV5-3 with TRBJ2-7; 8 nucleotides align to TRBD1. TRBV5-3 is marked as an open reading frame, function uncertain. The CDR3 is 16 amino acids.